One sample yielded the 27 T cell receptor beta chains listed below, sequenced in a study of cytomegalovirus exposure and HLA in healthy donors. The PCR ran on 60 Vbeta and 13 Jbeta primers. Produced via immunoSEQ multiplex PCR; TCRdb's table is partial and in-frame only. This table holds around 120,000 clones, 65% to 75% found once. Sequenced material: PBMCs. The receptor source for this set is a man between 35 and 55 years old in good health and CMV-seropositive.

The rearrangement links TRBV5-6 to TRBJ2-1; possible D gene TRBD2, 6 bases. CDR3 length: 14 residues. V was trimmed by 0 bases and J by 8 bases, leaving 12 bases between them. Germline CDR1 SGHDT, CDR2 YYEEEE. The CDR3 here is CASSLVGGTDEQFF. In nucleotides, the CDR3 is TGTGCCAGCAGCTTGGTGGGAGGTACGGATGAGCAGTTCTTC.

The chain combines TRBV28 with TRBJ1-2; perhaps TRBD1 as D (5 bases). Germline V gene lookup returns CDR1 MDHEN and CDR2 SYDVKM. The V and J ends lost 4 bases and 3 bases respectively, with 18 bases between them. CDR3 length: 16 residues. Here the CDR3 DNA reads TGTGCCAGCAGTTCGCCCGGCGAGGGGAGGCACTATGGCTACACCTTC. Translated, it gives CASSSPGEGRHYGYTF.

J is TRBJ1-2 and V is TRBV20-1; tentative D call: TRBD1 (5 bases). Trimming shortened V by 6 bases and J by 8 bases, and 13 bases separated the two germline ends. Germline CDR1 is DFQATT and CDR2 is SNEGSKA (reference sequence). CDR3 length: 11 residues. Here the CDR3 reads CSAGVGGGYTF. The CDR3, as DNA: TGCAGTGCCGGGGTGGGGGGAGGCTACACCTTC.

In DNA form, the CDR3 reads TGTGCCATCAGTGCAAATACCGGGACAGGGGGTGGCTACACCTTC. It translates to CAISANTGTGGGYTF. This chain joins TRBV10-3 and TRBJ1-2; TRBD1 matches at 11 bases. This CDR3 is built from 15 residues. V was pared by 4 bases and J by 7 bases, with 8 bases of the junction left unmatched. The germline gives CDR1 ENHRY, CDR2 SYGVKD.

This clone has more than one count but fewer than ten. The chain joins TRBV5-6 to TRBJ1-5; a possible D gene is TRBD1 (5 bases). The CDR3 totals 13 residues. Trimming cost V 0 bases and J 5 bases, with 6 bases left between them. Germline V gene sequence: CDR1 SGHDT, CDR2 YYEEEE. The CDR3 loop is CASSLGRDQPQHF. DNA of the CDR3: TGTGCCAGCAGCTTGGGCAGGGATCAGCCCCAGCATTTT.

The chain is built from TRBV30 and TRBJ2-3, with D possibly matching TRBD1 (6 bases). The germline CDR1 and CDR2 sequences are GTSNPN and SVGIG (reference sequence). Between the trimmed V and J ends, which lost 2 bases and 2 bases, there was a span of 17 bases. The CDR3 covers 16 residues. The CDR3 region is CAWSSLLRQDTDTQYF. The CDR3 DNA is TGTGCCTGGAGTTCCCTCCTTAGACAGGACACAGATACGCAGTATTTT.

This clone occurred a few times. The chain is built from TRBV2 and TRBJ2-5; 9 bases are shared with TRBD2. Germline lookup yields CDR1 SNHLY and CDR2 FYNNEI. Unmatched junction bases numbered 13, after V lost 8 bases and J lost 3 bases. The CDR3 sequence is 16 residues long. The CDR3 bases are TGTGCCAGCGAAGGCGGGAGGGCCGAAGTCAAAGAGACCCAGTACTTC. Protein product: CASEGGRAEVKETQYF.

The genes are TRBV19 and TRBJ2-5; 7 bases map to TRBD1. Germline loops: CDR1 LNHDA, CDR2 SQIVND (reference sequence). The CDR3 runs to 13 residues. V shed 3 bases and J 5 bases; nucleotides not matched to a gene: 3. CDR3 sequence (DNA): TGTGCCAGTAGTATGCGCAGGGGGGAGACCCAGTACTTC. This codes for CASSMRRGETQYF.

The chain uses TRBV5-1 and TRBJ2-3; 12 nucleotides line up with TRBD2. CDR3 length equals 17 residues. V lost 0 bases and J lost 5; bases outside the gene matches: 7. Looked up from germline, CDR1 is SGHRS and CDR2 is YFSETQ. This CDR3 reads CASSLVLAGGREDTQYF. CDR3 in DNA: TGCGCCAGCAGCTTGGTCCTAGCGGGAGGGAGGGAAGATACGCAGTATTTT.

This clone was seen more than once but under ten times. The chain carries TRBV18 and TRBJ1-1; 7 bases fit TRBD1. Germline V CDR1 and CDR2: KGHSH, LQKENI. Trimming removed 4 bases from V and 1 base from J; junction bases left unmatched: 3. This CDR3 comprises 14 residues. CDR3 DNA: TGTGCCAGCTCACACGGACAGGAGAACACTGAAGCTTTCTTT. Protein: CASSHGQENTEAFF. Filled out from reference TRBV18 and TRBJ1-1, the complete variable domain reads NAGVMQNPRHLVRRRGQEARLRCSPMKGHSHVYWYRQLPEEGLKFMVYLQKENIIDESGMPKERFSAEFPKEGPSILRIQQVVRGDSAAYFCASSHGQENTEAFFGQGTRLTVV.

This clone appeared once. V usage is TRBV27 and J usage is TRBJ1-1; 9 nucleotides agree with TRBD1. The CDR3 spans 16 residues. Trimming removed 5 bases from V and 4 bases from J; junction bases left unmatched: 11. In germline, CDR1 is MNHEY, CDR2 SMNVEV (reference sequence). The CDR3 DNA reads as TGTGCCAGCAGTCCAAACAGGGGGCTCGGGACCACTGAAGCTTTCTTT. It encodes CASSPNRGLGTTEAFF.

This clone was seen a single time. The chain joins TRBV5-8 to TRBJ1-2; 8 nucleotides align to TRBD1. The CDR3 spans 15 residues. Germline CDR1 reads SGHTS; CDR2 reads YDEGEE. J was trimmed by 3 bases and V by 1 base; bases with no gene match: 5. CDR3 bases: TGTGCCAGCAGCTTGACCGGGACAGGCTACTATGGCTACACCTTC. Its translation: CASSLTGTGYYGYTF.

The CDR3 DNA reads as TGTGCCAGCAGCTTAGCAGGGGGAATCAATCAGCCCCAGCATTTT. Translated, it gives CASSLAGGINQPQHF. The genes are TRBV7-8 and TRBJ1-5; D is perhaps TRBD1 (6 bases). The V gene lost 0 bases and the J gene lost 3 bases, with 9 bases spanning the gap. CDR3 length equals 15 residues. Germline V gene lookup returns CDR1 SGHVS and CDR2 FQNEAQ.

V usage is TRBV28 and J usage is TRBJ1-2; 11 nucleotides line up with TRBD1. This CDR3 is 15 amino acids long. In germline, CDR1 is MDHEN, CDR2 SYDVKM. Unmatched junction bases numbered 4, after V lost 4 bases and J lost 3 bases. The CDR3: CASSWDRGSYYGYTF. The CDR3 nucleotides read TGTGCCAGCAGTTGGGACAGGGGGTCCTACTATGGCTACACCTTC.

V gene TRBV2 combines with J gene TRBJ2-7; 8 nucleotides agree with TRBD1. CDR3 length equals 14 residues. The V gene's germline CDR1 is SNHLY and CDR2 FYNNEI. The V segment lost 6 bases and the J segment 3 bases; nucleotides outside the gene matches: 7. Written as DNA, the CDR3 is TGTGCCAGCAGCCAAGGACAGGGTGGCTACGAGCAGTACTTC. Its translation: CASSQGQGGYEQYF.

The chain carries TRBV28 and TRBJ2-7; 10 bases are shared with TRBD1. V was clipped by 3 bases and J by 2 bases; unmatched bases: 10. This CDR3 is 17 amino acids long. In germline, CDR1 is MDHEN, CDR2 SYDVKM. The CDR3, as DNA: TGTGCCAGCAGTTTGGGGACAGGGGCCTCTTTTGCCTACGAGCAGTACTTC. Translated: CASSLGTGASFAYEQYF.

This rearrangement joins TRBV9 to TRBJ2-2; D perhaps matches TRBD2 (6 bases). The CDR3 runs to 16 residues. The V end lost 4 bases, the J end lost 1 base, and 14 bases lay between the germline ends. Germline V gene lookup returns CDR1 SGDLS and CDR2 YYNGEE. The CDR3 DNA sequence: TGTGCCAGCAGCCCTAGTAGCGGAGTGAACACCGGGGAGCTGTTTTTT. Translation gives CASSPSSGVNTGELFF.

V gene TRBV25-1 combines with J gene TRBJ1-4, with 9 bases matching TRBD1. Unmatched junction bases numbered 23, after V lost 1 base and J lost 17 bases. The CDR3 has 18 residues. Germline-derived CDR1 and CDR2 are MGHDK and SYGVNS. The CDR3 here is CASSELGWGTGGDVECFF. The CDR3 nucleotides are TGTGCCAGCAGTGAATTGGGTTGGGGTACAGGGGGCGATGTCGAATGTTTTTTT. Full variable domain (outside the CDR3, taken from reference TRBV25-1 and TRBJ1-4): EADIYQTPRYLVIGTGKKITLECSQTMGHDKMYWYQQDPGMELHLIHYSYGVNSTEKGDLSSESTVSRIRTEHFPLTLESARPSHTSQYLCASSELGWGTGGDVECFFGSGTQLSVL.

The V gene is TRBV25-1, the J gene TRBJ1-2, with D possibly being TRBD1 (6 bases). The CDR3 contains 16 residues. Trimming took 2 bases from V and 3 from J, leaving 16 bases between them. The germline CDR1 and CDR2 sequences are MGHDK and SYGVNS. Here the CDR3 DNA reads TGTGCCAGCAGTGAAGGGGGATCAGGGGTCGACTATGGCTACACCTTC. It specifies CASSEGGSGVDYGYTF.

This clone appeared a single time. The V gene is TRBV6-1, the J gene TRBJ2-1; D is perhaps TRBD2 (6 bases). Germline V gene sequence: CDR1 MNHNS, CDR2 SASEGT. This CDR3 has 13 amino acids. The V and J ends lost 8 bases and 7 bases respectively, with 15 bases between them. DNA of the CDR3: TGTGCCAGCCTATGGGGACTCAAGAATGAGCAGTTCTTC. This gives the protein CASLWGLKNEQFF.

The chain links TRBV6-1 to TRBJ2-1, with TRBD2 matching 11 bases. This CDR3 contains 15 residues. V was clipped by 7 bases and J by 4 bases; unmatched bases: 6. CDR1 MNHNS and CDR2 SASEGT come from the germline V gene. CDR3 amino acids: CASIKTSGNYNEQFF. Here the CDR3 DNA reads TGTGCCAGCATAAAGACTAGCGGGAATTACAATGAGCAGTTCTTC.

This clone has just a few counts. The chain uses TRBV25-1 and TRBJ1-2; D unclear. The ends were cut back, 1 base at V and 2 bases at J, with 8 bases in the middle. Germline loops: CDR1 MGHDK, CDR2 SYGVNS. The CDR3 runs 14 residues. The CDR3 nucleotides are TGTGCCAGCAGTGAATGGGCCTCAAACTATGGCTACACCTTC. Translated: CASSEWASNYGYTF.

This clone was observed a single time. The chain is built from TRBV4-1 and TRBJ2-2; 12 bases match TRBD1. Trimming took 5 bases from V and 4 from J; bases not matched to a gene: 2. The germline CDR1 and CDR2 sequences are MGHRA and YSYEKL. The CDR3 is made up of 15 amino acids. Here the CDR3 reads CASSLGQGATGELFF. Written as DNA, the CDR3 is TGCGCCAGCAGCTTGGGACAGGGGGCCACCGGGGAGCTGTTTTTT.

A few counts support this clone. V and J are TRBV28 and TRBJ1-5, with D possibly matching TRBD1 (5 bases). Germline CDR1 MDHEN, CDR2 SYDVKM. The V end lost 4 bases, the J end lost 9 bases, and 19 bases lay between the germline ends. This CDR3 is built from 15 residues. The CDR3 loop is CASSYGGTAILPQHF. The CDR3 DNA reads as TGTGCCAGCAGTTACGGGGGAACAGCCATTTTGCCCCAGCATTTT.

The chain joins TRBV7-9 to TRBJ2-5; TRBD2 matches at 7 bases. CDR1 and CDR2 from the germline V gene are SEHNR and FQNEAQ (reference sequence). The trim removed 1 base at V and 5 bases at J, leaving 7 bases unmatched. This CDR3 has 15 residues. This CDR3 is CASSLVSRELETQYF. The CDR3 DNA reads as TGTGCCAGCAGCTTAGTATCGCGGGAGCTGGAGACCCAGTACTTC.

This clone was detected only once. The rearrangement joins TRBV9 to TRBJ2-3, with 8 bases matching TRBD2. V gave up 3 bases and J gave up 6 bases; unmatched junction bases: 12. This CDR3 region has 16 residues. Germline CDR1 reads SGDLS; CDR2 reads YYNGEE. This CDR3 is CASSARTSLAYDTQYF. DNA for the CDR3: TGTGCCAGCAGCGCCCGGACTAGCCTAGCGTACGATACGCAGTATTTT.

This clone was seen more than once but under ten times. The CDR3 coding sequence is TGTGCCAGCAGCCAAAGTGTACAGGGGTTGAGCTATGGCTACACCTTC. Encoded protein: CASSQSVQGLSYGYTF. The chain recombines TRBV4-2 with TRBJ1-2; 7 bases are a match to TRBD1. The ends lost 2 bases at V and 4 bases at J; junction bases unmatched: 10. The CDR3 contains 16 residues. In germline, CDR1 is LGHNA, CDR2 YNFKEQ.